These T cell receptor beta chains were read from a single sample in a study of regulatory T cells in long-lasting Graves disease. TCRdb used MiXCR to reprocess the multiplex PCR reads, holding one entry per CDR3 protein. This sample carries about 660,000 distinct CDR3 sequences, around 30% of them seen once, and the ten largest clones take under 55%. This specimen was peripheral blood mononuclear cells (PBMCs), taken when the disease was refractory, from a patient treated with antithyroid drugs. Receptors were obtained from a female donor with Graves disease. Both conserved end residues are part of each CDR3. Fields, in order: V gene, D gene, J gene, clone size, CDR3 protein, CDR3 DNA. The D gene is left open where the match is weak. Rows give clone size only sometimes, using once, few, many, or a class for an expanded clone.

V gene: TRBV14; D gene: TRBD1; J gene: TRBJ1-1; clone size: .; CDR3 protein: CASSQRTGQNTEAFF; CDR3 DNA: TGTGCCAGCAGCCAAAGGACAGGACAGAACACTGAAGCTTTCTTT
V gene: TRBV6-5; D gene: .; J gene: TRBJ1-2; clone size: few; CDR3 protein: CASSYSWQGDGYTF; CDR3 DNA: TGTGCCAGCAGTTACTCGTGGCAGGGAGATGGCTACACCTTC
V gene: TRBV2; D gene: TRBD1; J gene: TRBJ1-1; clone size: .; CDR3 protein: CASSSRARTGGSVAFF; CDR3 DNA: TGTGCCAGCAGTTCCCGCGCCCGGACAGGGGGATCGGTGGCTTTCTTT
V gene: TRBV30; D gene: .; J gene: TRBJ1-3; clone size: .; CDR3 protein: CAWTQPSGNTIYF; CDR3 DNA: TGTGCCTGGACCCAACCCTCTGGAAACACCATATATTTT
V gene: TRBV6-4; D gene: .; J gene: TRBJ2-7; clone size: few; CDR3 protein: CASSGTPTYEQYF; CDR3 DNA: TGTGCCAGCAGCGGGACACCGACTTACGAGCAGTACTTC
V gene: TRBV12-3/TRBV12-4; D gene: TRBD1; J gene: TRBJ2-4; clone size: few; CDR3 protein: CASSLGQGKSIQYF; CDR3 DNA: TGTGCCAGCAGTCTAGGACAGGGTAAAAGCATTCAGTACTTC
V gene: TRBV7-6; D gene: TRBD2; J gene: TRBJ2-7; clone size: .; CDR3 protein: CASSSGLAGQPYEQYF; CDR3 DNA: TGTGCCAGCAGCTCAGGACTAGCAGGCCAACCCTACGAGCAGTACTTC
V gene: TRBV6-4; D gene: .; J gene: TRBJ1-1; clone size: .; CDR3 protein: CASSVSGTGTEAFF; CDR3 DNA: TGTGCCAGCAGTGTGTCAGGTACGGGCACTGAAGCTTTCTTT
V gene: TRBV10-3; D gene: .; J gene: TRBJ2-7; clone size: .; CDR3 protein: CAISEGQAYEQYF; CDR3 DNA: TGTGCCATCAGTGAGGGGCAGGCCTACGAGCAGTACTTC
V gene: TRBV13; D gene: TRBD1; J gene: TRBJ1-1; clone size: .; CDR3 protein: CASSLGQGAAEAFF; CDR3 DNA: TGTGCCAGCAGCTTAGGTCAGGGGGCCGCTGAAGCTTTCTTT
V gene: TRBV11-2; D gene: TRBD2; J gene: TRBJ2-3; clone size: few; CDR3 protein: CASSLRLTSVADTQYF; CDR3 DNA: TGTGCCAGCAGCTTAAGGCTTACTAGCGTCGCAGATACGCAGTATTTT
V gene: TRBV20-1; D gene: .; J gene: TRBJ2-3; clone size: few; CDR3 protein: CSAIQRQGTRTDTQYF; CDR3 DNA: TGCAGTGCTATTCAAAGGCAGGGGACGCGCACAGATACGCAGTATTTT
V gene: TRBV6-1; D gene: .; J gene: TRBJ1-2; clone size: many; CDR3 protein: CASSELAARDYGYTF; CDR3 DNA: TGTGCCAGCAGTGAACTCGCGGCGAGGGACTATGGCTACACCTTC
V gene: TRBV10-3; D gene: TRBD1; J gene: TRBJ2-2; clone size: once; CDR3 protein: CAISDGVRGLIGELFF; CDR3 DNA: TGTGCCATCAGTGACGGGGTCAGGGGGCTTATCGGGGAGCTGTTTTTT
V gene: TRBV7-2; D gene: .; J gene: TRBJ1-1; clone size: few; CDR3 protein: CASSLGLGMTEAFF; CDR3 DNA: TGTGCCAGCAGCTTAGGGTTGGGTATGACTGAAGCTTTCTTT
V gene: TRBV7-3; D gene: TRBD1; J gene: TRBJ1-2; clone size: .; CDR3 protein: CASSHGQGIYGYTF; CDR3 DNA: TGTGCCAGCAGCCACGGACAGGGGATCTATGGCTACACCTTC
V gene: TRBV20-1; D gene: TRBD1; J gene: TRBJ1-5; clone size: few; CDR3 protein: CSARDEGAGFGDQPQHF; CDR3 DNA: TGCAGTGCTAGAGATGAGGGGGCGGGTTTTGGTGATCAGCCCCAGCATTTT
V gene: TRBV28; D gene: .; J gene: TRBJ2-6; clone size: few; CDR3 protein: CASSGGGGANVLTF; CDR3 DNA: TGTGCCAGCAGCGGGGGTGGTGGGGCCAACGTCCTGACTTTC
V gene: TRBV29-1; D gene: .; J gene: TRBJ2-2; clone size: .; CDR3 protein: CSVHRGAGELFF; CDR3 DNA: TGCAGCGTTCACCGGGGCGCCGGGGAGCTGTTTTTT
V gene: TRBV5-4; D gene: .; J gene: TRBJ2-4; clone size: few; CDR3 protein: CASSPLGGDIQYF; CDR3 DNA: TGTGCCAGCAGCCCACTAGGGGGAGACATTCAGTACTTC
V gene: TRBV30; D gene: TRBD1; J gene: TRBJ1-2; clone size: .; CDR3 protein: CLGTGGKGYTF; CDR3 DNA: TGTCTCGGGACAGGGGGCAAGGGCTACACCTTC
V gene: TRBV7-2; D gene: .; J gene: TRBJ1-1; clone size: few; CDR3 protein: CASSFSLGKNTEAFF; CDR3 DNA: TGTGCCAGCAGCTTTAGTCTGGGGAAGAACACTGAAGCTTTCTTT
V gene: TRBV6-1; D gene: .; J gene: TRBJ1-5; clone size: .; CDR3 protein: CASSGRTSNQPQHF; CDR3 DNA: TGTGCCAGCAGTGGGCGGACAAGCAATCAGCCCCAGCATTTT
V gene: TRBV6-1; D gene: TRBD1; J gene: TRBJ1-5; clone size: few; CDR3 protein: CASSPTGGYSNQPQHF; CDR3 DNA: TGTGCCAGCAGTCCAACAGGGGGATATAGCAATCAGCCCCAGCATTTT
V gene: TRBV5-1; D gene: TRBD1; J gene: TRBJ1-1; clone size: few; CDR3 protein: CASSIAQGAGTEAFF; CDR3 DNA: TGCGCCAGCAGCATTGCCCAGGGGGCGGGTACTGAAGCTTTCTTT
V gene: TRBV5-1; D gene: .; J gene: TRBJ1-2; clone size: .; CDR3 protein: CASRQTQRLNYGYTF; CDR3 DNA: TGCGCCAGTAGGCAAACACAGCGACTTAACTATGGCTACACCTTC